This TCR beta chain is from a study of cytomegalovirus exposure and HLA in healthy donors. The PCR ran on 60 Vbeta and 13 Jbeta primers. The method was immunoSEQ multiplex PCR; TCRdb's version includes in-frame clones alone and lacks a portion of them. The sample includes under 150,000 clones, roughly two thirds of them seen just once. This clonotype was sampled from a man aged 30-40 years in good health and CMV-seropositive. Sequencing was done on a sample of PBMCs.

The DNA for the CDR3 is TGTGCCAGCAAAACTAGCGGGACGGAGACCCAGTACTTC. This codes for CASKTSGTETQYF. This sequence joins TRBV5-5 and TRBJ2-5; 10 nucleotides match TRBD2. The germline V gene encodes CDR1 SGHKS and CDR2 YYEKEE (reference sequence). The CDR3 is made up of 13 amino acids. The V and J ends lost 6 bases and 5 bases, in that order; junction bases with no gene match: 4.